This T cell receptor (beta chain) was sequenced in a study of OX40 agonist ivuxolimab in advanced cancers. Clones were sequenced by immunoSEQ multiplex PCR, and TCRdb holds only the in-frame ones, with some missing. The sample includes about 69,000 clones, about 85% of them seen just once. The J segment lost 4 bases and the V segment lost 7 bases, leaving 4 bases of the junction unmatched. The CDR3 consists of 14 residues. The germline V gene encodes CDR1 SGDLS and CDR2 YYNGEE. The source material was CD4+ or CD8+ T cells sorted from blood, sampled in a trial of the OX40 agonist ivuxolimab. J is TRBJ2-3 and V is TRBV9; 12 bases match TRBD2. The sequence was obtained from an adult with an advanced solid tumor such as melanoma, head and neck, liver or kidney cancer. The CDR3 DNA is TGTGCCAGCGCTAGCGGGGGGGCGGCAGATACGCAGTATTTT. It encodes CASASGGAADTQYF. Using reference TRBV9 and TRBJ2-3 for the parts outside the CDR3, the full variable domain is DSGVTQTPKHLITATGQRVTLRCSPRSGDLSVYWYQQSLDQGLQFLIQYYNGEERAKGNILERFSAQQFPDLHSELNLSSLELGDSALYFCASASGGAADTQYFGPGTRLTVL.